The clone carrying this TCR beta chain was seen repeatedly, ten times or more. Its antigen is currently unknown. The entry originates in a study of T-cell reconstitution after alpha-beta-depleted transplantation in children. Study findings and constraints: From newly produced T cells came most of the T-cell counts and diversity one year after transplant. The origin of high day-60 TCRbeta diversity in some patients lay in surviving recipient T cells and thymic progenitors. It was reported that alpha-beta T cells came from several hundred expanded graft clones (about two months after transplant).

For TCRbeta, the library was prepared with unique molecular identifiers. One entry per CDR3 protein, called by TCRdb with MiXCR from the PCR reads. Of about 490,000 distinct CDR3 sequences in the sample, 10% were seen once. V was pared by 4 bases and J by 4 bases, with 8 bases between. Germline CDR1 and CDR2: SQVTM and ANQGSEA. The CDR3 totals 12 residues. The sequencing used PBMCs, collected before TCRalphabeta/CD19-depleted stem cell transplant. This receptor was taken from a child between 2 and 9 years old with inherited bone marrow failure, due to receive a stem cell transplant. The rearrangement links TRBV29-1 to TRBJ1-5; no firm D call. In DNA, the CDR3 is TGCAGCGTTGGTAATAGGAATCAGCCCCAGCATTTT. This translates into CSVGNRNQPQHF.